This TCR beta chain was obtained from a study of blood T cells in healthy people across ages (dated by TCRdb to 2013 to 2016). For context, the study as a whole: In model experiments, roughly one uniquely barcoded TCR beta cDNA molecule per two T cells was captured by template switching. To track age-related changes in TCR beta repertoire diversity, the study relied on deep sequencing normalized with unique cDNA molecular identifiers. The donors were divided into four age groups: young (average around 16 years), middle-aged (about 39), aged (about 60) and long-lived (around 80). To avoid experimental bias, donors of different ages were distributed randomly across sequencing lanes. The study analyzed two additional independent replicas of 1 million unique cDNA reads from the same blood draw for two donors, one aged 18 to 29 and one aged 80 or older. Study-wide conclusions, independent of this receptor: Observed TCR beta diversity per million T cells fell roughly linearly with age, and a significant reduction was already apparent by age around 36. Since profiling was done on bulk unsorted PBMCs, naive and antigen-experienced compartments could not be conclusively compared. Estimates of total diversity from one million sequenced T cells were regarded as lower bounds and underestimates. Donor CMV infection status was unknown, potentially confounding age-related changes in expanded clonotypes. Compared with the aged group, the long-lived group had more naive CD4+ T cells, fewer expanded clones and increased TCR diversity, suggesting age selection. Observed TCR beta diversity correlated strongly with the percentage of naive T cells measured by flow cytometry.

V gives up 1 base and J gives up 0 bases, and the segment between their germline ends measures 5 bases. Taken from cysteine to phenylalanine, the CDR3 has 14 residues. The retained sequence is limited to the CDR3, 42 bases, with the frame set at the first base. From the germline V gene, CDR1 is WSHSY and CDR2 is SAAADI. The donors were roughly 40 Caucasian individuals from Russia, aged roughly 6 to 100 years, who were systemically healthy. Each donor gave ten milliliters of peripheral blood, drawn into EDTA-treated Vacutainer tubes. Ficoll-Paque density-gradient centrifugation was used to isolate PBMCs, with at least 6 million obtained per sample. Total RNA was extracted from PBMCs with Trizol reagent, with at least 5.5 micrograms obtained per sample. The percentages of naive CD45RAhigh/CD27high T cells were determined by flow cytometry on a PBMC aliquot from every donor. A remark on this clonotype: Its target antigen remains unknown. Within one base of it there is no much larger clone, and no base qualities were kept.

Receptors were amplified or captured by 5' RACE. Instrument on record: Illumina HiSeq 2500. A second PCR of about 6 to 11 cycles was run with a J-beta primer mix and a sample-barcoded 5' primer. A unique molecular identifier was introduced onto each TCR beta cDNA molecule by a template-switch 5' adaptor carrying 12 random nucleotides. At least 2.5 million CDR3-containing paired-end reads were obtained from each sample. The Mint cDNA synthesis kit, primed by a TRBC-specific oligonucleotide, was used to synthesize first-strand cDNA from all RNA. All cDNA was treated with uracil-DNA glycosylase and then went through a first 18-cycle PCR with the universal primers M1SS and BC2_uni_R. In the original analysis: For normalization, 1 million high-quality reads were randomly selected from each sample, with every read carrying a distinct molecular identifier. Reads sharing molecular identifiers were discarded rather than binned into consensus sequences. MiTCR, run with a Q25 quality threshold and the strictest error-elimination algorithm, handled CDR3 identification, clonotype clustering and error correction. A nonparametric unseen species model with Euler transformation was used to estimate lower-bound total TCR beta diversity. TCRdb's own reprocessing of the public reads used fastp at Q25 and MiXCR and kept productive beta chains. For every CDR3 protein sequence, its rows merge into one entry that carries the most common genes and DNA. TCRdb's processing, not the authors' own work, is the source of the V and J calls. The sample data list over 600,000 distinct CDR3 sequences, and approximately 40% of these were observed just once. The top ten hold around 30% of the sample.

Sequenced sample: blood. The clonotype originates from a man older than 75 in good health. Recombination connected TRBV10-2 to TRBJ2-3, with the D gene uncertain. Here the CDR3 is given as CASSEWPSTDTQYF. The bases read TGCGCCAGCAGTGAGTGGCCGAGCACAGATACGCAGTATTTT.